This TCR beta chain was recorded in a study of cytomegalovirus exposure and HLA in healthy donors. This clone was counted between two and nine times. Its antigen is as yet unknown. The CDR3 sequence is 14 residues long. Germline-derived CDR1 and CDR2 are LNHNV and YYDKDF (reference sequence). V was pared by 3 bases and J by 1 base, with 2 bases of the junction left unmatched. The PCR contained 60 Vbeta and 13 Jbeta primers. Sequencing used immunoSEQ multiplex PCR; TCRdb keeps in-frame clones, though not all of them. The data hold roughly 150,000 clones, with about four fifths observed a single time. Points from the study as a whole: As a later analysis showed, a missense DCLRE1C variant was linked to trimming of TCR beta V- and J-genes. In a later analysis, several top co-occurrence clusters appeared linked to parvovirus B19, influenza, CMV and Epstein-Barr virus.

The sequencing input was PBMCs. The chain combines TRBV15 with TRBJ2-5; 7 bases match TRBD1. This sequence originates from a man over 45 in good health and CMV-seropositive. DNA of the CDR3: TGTGCCACCAGCAGGGACAGGTCCCAAGAGACCCAGTACTTC. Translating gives CATSRDRSQETQYF.